This T cell receptor (beta chain) was sequenced during a study of T cell repertoires in cytomegalovirus infection. Study-level information: CMV epitopes, recently identified HLA-C-restricted and well-studied HLA-B-restricted, were used.

TCRdb ran MiXCR on the reads and lists one entry per CDR3 protein. Among tens of thousands of distinct CDR3 sequences listed, around 20% were seen once. V lost 2 bases and J lost 2, with 23 bases in between. Germline V gene sequence: CDR1 SGHTA, CDR2 FQGNSA. The CDR3 totals 19 residues. This clonotype was counted ten times or more. What it binds is not known. Sequencing was performed on CD8+ T cells from cultured PBMCs, taken from culture after CMV antigen stimulation. The V and J genes are TRBV7-2 and TRBJ2-3; D uncertain. The TCR originated in a human donor in good health (CMV status not recorded). Some clones in this sample may be carry-over from other donors' samples. The chain's CDR3 is CASSLNRVGPEPNTDTQYF. DNA for the CDR3: TGTGCCAGCAGCTTAAATCGCGTCGGACCCGAACCGAACACAGATACGCAGTATTTT.